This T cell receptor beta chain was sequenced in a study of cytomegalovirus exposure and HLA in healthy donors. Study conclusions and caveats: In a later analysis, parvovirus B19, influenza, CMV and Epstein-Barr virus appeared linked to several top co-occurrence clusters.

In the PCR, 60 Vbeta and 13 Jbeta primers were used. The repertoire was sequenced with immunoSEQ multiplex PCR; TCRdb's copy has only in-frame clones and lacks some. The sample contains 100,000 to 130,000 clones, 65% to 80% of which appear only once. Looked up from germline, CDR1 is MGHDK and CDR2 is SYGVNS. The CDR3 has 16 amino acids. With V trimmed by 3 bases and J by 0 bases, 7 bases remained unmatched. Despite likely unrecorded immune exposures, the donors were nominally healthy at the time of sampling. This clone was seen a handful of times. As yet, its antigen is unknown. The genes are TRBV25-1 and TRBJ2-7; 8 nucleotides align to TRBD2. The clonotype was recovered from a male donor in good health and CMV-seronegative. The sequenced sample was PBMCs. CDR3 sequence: CASSDRTSGNSYEQYF. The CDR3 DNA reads TGTGCCAGCAGTGACCGAACTAGCGGAAACTCCTACGAGCAGTACTTC.